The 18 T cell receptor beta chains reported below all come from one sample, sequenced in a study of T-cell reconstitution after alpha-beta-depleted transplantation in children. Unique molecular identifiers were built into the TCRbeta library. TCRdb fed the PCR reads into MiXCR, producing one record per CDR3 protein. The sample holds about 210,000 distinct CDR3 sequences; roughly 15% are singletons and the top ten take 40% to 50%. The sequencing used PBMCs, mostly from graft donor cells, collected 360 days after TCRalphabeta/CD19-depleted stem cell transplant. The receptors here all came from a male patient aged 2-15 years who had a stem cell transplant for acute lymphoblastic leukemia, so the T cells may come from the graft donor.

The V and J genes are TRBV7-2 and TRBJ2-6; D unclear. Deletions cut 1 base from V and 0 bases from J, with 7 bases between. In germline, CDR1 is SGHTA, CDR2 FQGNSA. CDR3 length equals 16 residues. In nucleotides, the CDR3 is TGTGCCAGCAGCTTAGAGACATCCTCTGGGGCCAACGTCCTGACTTTC. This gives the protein CASSLETSSGANVLTF.

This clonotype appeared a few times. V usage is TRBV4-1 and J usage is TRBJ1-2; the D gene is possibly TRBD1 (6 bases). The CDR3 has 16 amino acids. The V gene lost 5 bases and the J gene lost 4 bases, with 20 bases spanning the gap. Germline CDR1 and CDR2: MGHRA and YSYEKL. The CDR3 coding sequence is TGCGCCAGCAGCTTAACCCTACAGGGAGATGGCTATGGCTACACCTTC. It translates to CASSLTLQGDGYGYTF.

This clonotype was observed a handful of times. The CDR3 sequence is CASSPFGQINEKLFF. The CDR3 bases are TGTGCCAGCAGCCCATTCGGCCAGATTAATGAAAAACTGTTTTTT. V usage is TRBV7-9 and J usage is TRBJ1-4, with D unclear. The CDR3 extends over 15 amino acids. The germline gives CDR1 SEHNR, CDR2 FQNEAQ (reference sequence). V was cut by 5 bases and J by 4 bases, with 14 bases left in between.

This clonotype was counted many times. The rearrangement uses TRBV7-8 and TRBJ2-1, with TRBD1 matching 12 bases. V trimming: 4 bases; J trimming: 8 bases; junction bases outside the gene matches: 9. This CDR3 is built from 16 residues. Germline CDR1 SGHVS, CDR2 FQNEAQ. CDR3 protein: CASSYHPGQGADEQFF. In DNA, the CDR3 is TGTGCCAGCAGCTATCACCCGGGACAGGGGGCAGATGAGCAGTTCTTC.

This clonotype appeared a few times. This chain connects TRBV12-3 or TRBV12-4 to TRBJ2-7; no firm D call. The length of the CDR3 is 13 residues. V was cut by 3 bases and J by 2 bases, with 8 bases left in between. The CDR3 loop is CASSLRQTYEQYF. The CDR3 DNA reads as TGTGCCAGCAGTTTGCGGCAGACCTACGAGCAGTACTTC.

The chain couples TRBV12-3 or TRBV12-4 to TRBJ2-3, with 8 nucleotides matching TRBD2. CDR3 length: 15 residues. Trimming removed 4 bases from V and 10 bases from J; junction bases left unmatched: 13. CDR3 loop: CASSSPARSGVAQYF. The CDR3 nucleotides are TGTGCCAGCAGTTCCCCCGCCCGTAGCGGGGTAGCGCAGTATTTT.

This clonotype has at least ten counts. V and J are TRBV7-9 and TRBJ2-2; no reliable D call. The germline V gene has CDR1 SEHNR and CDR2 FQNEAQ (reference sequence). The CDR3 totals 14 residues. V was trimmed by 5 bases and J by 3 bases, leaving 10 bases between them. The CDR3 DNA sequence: TGTGCCAGCAGCCTGGACCAAGACACCGGGGAGCTGTTTTTT. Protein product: CASSLDQDTGELFF.

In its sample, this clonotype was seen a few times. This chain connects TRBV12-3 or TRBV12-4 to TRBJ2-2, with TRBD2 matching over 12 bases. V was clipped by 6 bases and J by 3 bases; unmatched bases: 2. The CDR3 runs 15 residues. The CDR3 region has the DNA TGTGCCAGCAGCCGACTAGCGGGAGACACCGGGGAGCTGTTTTTT. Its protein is CASSRLAGDTGELFF.

As DNA, the CDR3 is TGCAGCGCCCGTCTGATGGGCACCCCGGACCACGAGCAGTACTTC. It translates to CSARLMGTPDHEQYF. The chain couples TRBV29-1 to TRBJ2-7; D is undetermined. The CDR3 sequence is 15 residues long. Germline loops: CDR1 SQVTM, CDR2 ANQGSEA. The V gene lost 7 bases and the J gene lost 5 bases, with 24 bases spanning the gap.

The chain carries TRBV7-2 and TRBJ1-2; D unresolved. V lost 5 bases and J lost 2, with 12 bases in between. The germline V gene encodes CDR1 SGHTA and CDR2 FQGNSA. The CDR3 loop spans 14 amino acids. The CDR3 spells CASSALDGNYGYTF. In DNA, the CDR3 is TGTGCCAGCAGCGCGCTGGACGGGAACTATGGCTACACCTTC.

CDR3 DNA sequence: TGCAGCGTTGAAGAAAGTCTCGATAGCTCCTACGAGCAGTACTTC. Translated: CSVEESLDSSYEQYF. The chain uses TRBV29-1 and TRBJ2-7; D is undetermined. V gave up 0 bases and J gave up 0 bases, with 12 bases separating them. The germline V gene encodes CDR1 SQVTM and CDR2 ANQGSEA. CDR3 length: 15 residues.

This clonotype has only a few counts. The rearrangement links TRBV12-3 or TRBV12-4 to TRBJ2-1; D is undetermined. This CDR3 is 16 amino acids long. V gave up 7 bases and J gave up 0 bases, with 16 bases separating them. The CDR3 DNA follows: TGTGCCAGCACCCTGGGTGGGTGGGGCTCCTACAATGAGCAGTTCTTC. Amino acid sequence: CASTLGGWGSYNEQFF.

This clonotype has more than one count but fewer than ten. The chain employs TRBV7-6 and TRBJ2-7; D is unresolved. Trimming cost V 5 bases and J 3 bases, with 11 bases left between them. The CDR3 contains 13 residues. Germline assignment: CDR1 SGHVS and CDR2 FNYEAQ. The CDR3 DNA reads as TGTGCCAGCAGCGAAAAGAGTTACTACGAGCAGTACTTC. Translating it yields CASSEKSYYEQYF.

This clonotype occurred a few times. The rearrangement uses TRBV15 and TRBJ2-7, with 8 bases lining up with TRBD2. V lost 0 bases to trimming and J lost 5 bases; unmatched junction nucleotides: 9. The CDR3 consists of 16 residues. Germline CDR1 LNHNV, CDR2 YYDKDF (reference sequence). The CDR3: CATSRDLRAGVDEQYF. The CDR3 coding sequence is TGTGCCACCAGCAGAGATTTGAGAGCGGGGGTGGACGAGCAGTACTTC.

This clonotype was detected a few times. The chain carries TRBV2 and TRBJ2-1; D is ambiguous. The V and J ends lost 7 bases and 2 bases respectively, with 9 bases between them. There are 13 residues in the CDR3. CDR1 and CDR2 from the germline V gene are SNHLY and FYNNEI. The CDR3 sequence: CASKGQTYNEQFF. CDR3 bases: TGTGCCAGCAAAGGCCAAACCTACAATGAGCAGTTCTTC.

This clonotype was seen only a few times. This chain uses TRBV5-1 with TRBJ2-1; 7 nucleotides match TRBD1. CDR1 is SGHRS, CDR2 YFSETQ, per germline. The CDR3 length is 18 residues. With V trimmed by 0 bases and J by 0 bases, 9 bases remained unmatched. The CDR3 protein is CASSLVGAGDSSYNEQFF. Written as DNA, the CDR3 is TGCGCCAGCAGCTTGGTCGGGGCCGGGGACAGCTCCTACAATGAGCAGTTCTTC.

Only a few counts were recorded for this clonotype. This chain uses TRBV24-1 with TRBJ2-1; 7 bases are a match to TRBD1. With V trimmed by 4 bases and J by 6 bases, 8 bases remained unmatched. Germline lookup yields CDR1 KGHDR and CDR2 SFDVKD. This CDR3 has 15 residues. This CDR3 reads CATSELTTGSNEQFF. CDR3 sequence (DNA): TGTGCCACCAGTGAATTGACGACAGGGTCCAATGAGCAGTTCTTC.

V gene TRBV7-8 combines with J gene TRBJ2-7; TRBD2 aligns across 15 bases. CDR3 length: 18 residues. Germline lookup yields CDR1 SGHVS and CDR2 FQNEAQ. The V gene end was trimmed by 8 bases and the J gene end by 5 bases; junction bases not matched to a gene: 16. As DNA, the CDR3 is TGTGCCAGCCGACAGGGGCCGGGACTAGCGGGGGGATCCCACGAGCAGTACTTC. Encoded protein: CASRQGPGLAGGSHEQYF.